This TCR beta chain was observed in a study of Ad26.COV2.S vaccination and SARS-CoV-2 variants. For the study at large: Ad26.COV2.S given intramuscularly, once or twice 56 days apart. Regarding the study as a whole: It was vaccine recipients, not placebo recipients, who had the higher spike-specific TCR breadth. Similar non-spike TCR breadth was observed in recipients of vaccine and of placebo.

TCRdb keeps only in-frame clones here, not all; method: immunoSEQ multiplex PCR. The sample records hundreds of thousands of clones, 75% to 95% being singletons. The V end lost 8 bases, the J end lost 0 bases, and 11 bases lay between the germline ends. This CDR3 has 14 amino acids. Germline CDR1 MDHEN, CDR2 SYDVKM. A remark on this clone: Its antigen is as yet unknown.

The treatment is: approximately 18 received Ad26.COV2.S at low or high dose, single or two shots; 5 received placebo; per-sample allocation not given. Sampling took place 63 days after the first vaccine or placebo injection. The chain combines TRBV28 with TRBJ1-5, with unresolved D. The sequencing here drew on peripheral blood, taken in a trial of Ad26.COV2.S vaccine versus placebo. The source of this sequence is a person between 18 and 59 years old who received the Ad26.COV2.S COVID-19 vaccine or a placebo. This CDR3 reads CASRSGYSNQPQHF. For the CDR3, the DNA is TGTGCCAGCCGGTCAGGCTATAGCAATCAGCCCCAGCATTTT.